The source of this T cell receptor beta chain is a study of identical twins (dated by TCRdb to the mid-2010s). Concerning the study at large: TCR alpha and beta repertoires from monozygotic twins, unrelated adults of various ages and cord blood were deep-sequenced to test whether fetal clonotypes persist. Replicate twin experiments were performed at different times using different library preparation protocols to rule out contamination.

To note about this clonotype: The target of this receptor is not known. No clone much larger than this one lies a single base away; base qualities are absent.

CDR1 is given as SGHDN and CDR2 as FVKESK, both from the germline V gene. From the cysteine up to the phenylalanine, the CDR3 has a length of 16 residues. Just the 48-base CDR3 DNA is kept, in frame starting at base 1. The junction shows trimming of 2 bases on V and 0 bases on J, plus 8 bases between the germline ends. Findings and caveats that apply to the study as a whole: Invariant T cells such as MAIT and iNKT could partly confound zero-insertion analyses, though diverse VJ usage argued against this for most clonotypes. Compared with coincidental sharing between unrelated individuals, an excess of low generation-probability sequences was observed among out-of-frame TCR alpha sequences shared between twins. Because the same donors could not be followed over many years, the conclusions relied on cross-sectional statistical analysis. A weaker excess of twin sharing was found in beta out-of-frame sequences because the signal-to-noise ratio was lowered by fewer shared sequences. Abundant cord blood beta clonotypes carried fewer insertions; young adult naive repertoires showed a weaker similar trend, while memory repertoires showed none. In monozygotic twins, out-of-frame TCR alpha sharing was systematically underestimated by recombination models, although the models agreed with sharing between unrelated individuals.

Every donor in the study was a healthy Caucasian. The twin cohort consisted of three pairs of female monozygotic twins, all aged about 18 to 29 years. Positive isolation kits from Invitrogen were used to isolate the CD4+ and CD8+ T cell populations. Libraries were prepared through 5' RACE. The data were produced on an Illumina HiSeq 2000. Template switching added a universal primer binding site, and the final cDNA carried a unique molecular identifier that allowed TCR cDNA molecules to be counted accurately. Specific primers in the conserved constant-segment region were used to synthesize first-strand cDNA for the TCR alpha and beta chains. To control for contamination, every cDNA library was double barcoded, receiving both a SMART-Mk sample barcode and Illumina barcodes. TruSeq adapter sequences along with Illumina sample barcodes were introduced in two successive PCR steps. TCR alpha and beta cDNA libraries were sequenced on the Illumina HiSeq platform with custom primers. The original pipeline was this. Raw reads were processed with MiGEC to extract unique molecular identifiers, and MiXCR was used to determine CDR3 positions. Recombination models were inferred per individual with the repgenHMM and IGoR tools using an EM algorithm. Shared clonotype analysis was performed with the tcR package in R, normalizing sharing by the product of cloneset sizes. To study raw recombination without the effects of thymic and clonal selection, out-of-frame nonproductive sequences were analyzed. TCRdb took the public reads, trimmed them with fastp at Q25, ran MiXCR for clone calling and kept in-frame beta chains. Duplicate CDR3 protein sequences are folded into a single record with the most common DNA and genes. TCRdb's processing, not the authors' own work, is the source of the V and J calls. This sample has some 230,000 distinct CDR3 sequences in its table, and roughly 7.1% of those were observed once. Of the sample, approximately 14% is held by the ten largest clones.

In addition, the sample was reused for a study of T cells expressing NK-cell markers. As described in the second report: In sorted CD3+CD56+NKG2C+, CD3+CD56+NKG2C- and CD3+CD56-NKG2C+ T-cell subsets from several donors, TCR beta-chain repertoires were profiled. Most of the eight sequenced donors were HCMV-seropositive and one was HCMV-seronegative. In several experiments an anti-gammadeltaTCR antibody was added to restrict sorting to alphabetaTCR-expressing T cells. For six donors, the dominant CD3+CD56+NKG2C+ clonotypes were among the top 10 CD8+ clonotypes and accounted for about 1.0-7.5% of CD8+ T cells. Those dominant clonotypes were again the most abundant among CD3+CD56-NKG2C+ cells in a handful of donors, at about 25-65%. It remained unclear whether the expanded NKG2C-expressing T cell clones were specific for HCMV antigens. The eight sequenced donors were randomly selected healthy volunteers, three men and five women. To determine HCMV serostatus, a commercial ELISA kit was used to detect HCMV-specific IgG in serum. MIGEC was used to demultiplex reads and group reads by UMI, and MiTCR was used to assemble and quantify clonotypes. To exclude erroneous sequences, only TCR cDNA sequences supported by at least two reads were retained. Downstream repertoire analysis used the tcR package, and clonotypes were matched across fractions by CDR3 nucleotide sequence plus V segment. VDJmatch was used to annotate antigen specificity against VDJdb, with one amino acid substitution in CDR3 allowed.

The sequence joins TRBV14 to TRBJ2-6; too little of a D gene remains to name it. The sequencing input was CD8+ T cells sorted from blood. The sequence came from a woman under 30 in good health. The bases read TGTGCCAGCAGCCAATCTTGGGCCTCTGGGGCCAACGTCCTGACTTTC. Its translation is CASSQSWASGANVLTF.